A single sample is the source of the 25 T cell receptor beta chains below, sequenced in a study of blood T cell repertoires in COVID-19. This table comes from immunoSEQ multiplex PCR, and its TCRdb copy is limited to in-frame clones, with some not included. The data hold some 290,000 clones, with around four fifths observed a single time. Sequencing input: peripheral blood. The source of these receptors is a man aged 55 to 70 who had recovered from COVID-19.

This chain connects TRBV5-1 to TRBJ2-2, with TRBD2 as a possible D gene (5 bases). This CDR3 is 15 amino acids long. Trimming stripped 1 base from V and 3 bases from J, with 10 bases between. CDR1 and CDR2 from the germline V gene are SGHRS and YFSETQ. The CDR3 region has the DNA TGCGCCAGCAGCTTGAGTCTAGCCGACACCGGGGAGCTGTTTTTT. It encodes CASSLSLADTGELFF.

This chain uses TRBV11-2 with TRBJ2-5; 8 bases agree with TRBD1. The CDR3 covers 15 residues. Trimming took 5 bases from V and 5 from J; bases not matched to a gene: 10. Looked up from germline, CDR1 is SGHAT and CDR2 is FQNNGV. CDR3: CASSPGTGGSETQYF. CDR3 sequence (DNA): TGTGCCAGCAGCCCCGGGACAGGAGGATCGGAGACCCAGTACTTC.

The V and J genes are TRBV19 and TRBJ2-3; 16 nucleotides match TRBD2. V was pared by 8 bases and J by 4 bases, with 9 bases of the junction left unmatched. CDR1 and CDR2 from the germline V gene are LNHDA and SQIVND (reference sequence). The CDR3 loop spans 17 amino acids. The CDR3 DNA sequence: TGTGCCAGTGCTACTCCGGGACTAGCGGGAGGGGCAGATACGCAGTATTTT. Residues: CASATPGLAGGADTQYF. Drawing the rest from reference TRBV19 and TRBJ2-3, the complete variable domain is DGGITQSPKYLFRKEGQNVTLSCEQNLNHDAMYWYRQDPGQGLRLIYYSQIVNDFQKGDIAEGYSVSREKKESFPLTVTSAQKNPTAFYLCASATPGLAGGADTQYFGPGTRLTVL.

The chain has TRBV18 and TRBJ1-2, with TRBD1 matching 7 bases. CDR3 length: 15 amino acids. Germline assignment: CDR1 KGHSH and CDR2 LQKENI. The junction had 6 bases not matched to a gene; V was cut back by 2 bases and J by 3 bases. CDR3 in amino acids: CASSPRTGVDYGYTF. Here the CDR3 DNA reads TGTGCCAGCTCACCAAGGACAGGAGTAGACTATGGCTACACCTTC. Combining the CDR3 with reference TRBV18 and TRBJ1-2 gives the whole variable domain NAGVMQNPRHLVRRRGQEARLRCSPMKGHSHVYWYRQLPEEGLKFMVYLQKENIIDESGMPKERFSAEFPKEGPSILRIQQVVRGDSAAYFCASSPRTGVDYGYTFGSGTRLTVV.

The chain joins TRBV6-5 to TRBJ1-1; perhaps TRBD1 as D (6 bases). Per germline, CDR1 MNHEY and CDR2 SVGAGI. This CDR3 contains 14 residues. Trimming stripped 4 bases from V and 4 bases from J, with 13 bases between. The CDR3 DNA follows: TGTGCCAGCAGTTTAGACAGGATATTCACTGAAGCTTTCTTT. Translated, it gives CASSLDRIFTEAFF.

The J gene is TRBJ2-1, the V gene TRBV11-3; D remains unclear. CDR3 length equals 13 residues. Trimming removed 1 base from V and 12 bases from J, with 13 bases in between. Germline lookup yields CDR1 SGHNT and CDR2 YENEEA. CDR3 loop: CASSLVPTAGQFF. For the CDR3, the DNA is TGTGCCAGCAGCTTAGTACCTACCGCAGGGCAGTTCTTC.

The chain employs TRBV2 and TRBJ2-7, with D possibly being TRBD2 (5 bases). V lost 1 base, J lost 3 bases, and 10 bases lay in between. In germline, CDR1 is SNHLY, CDR2 FYNNEI. The CDR3 consists of 14 residues. The CDR3 coding sequence is TGTGCCAGCAGTGAAGGAGGGATCGGCTACGAGCAGTACTTC. This gives the protein CASSEGGIGYEQYF.

V and J are TRBV5-8 and TRBJ1-1; D is perhaps TRBD1 (5 bases). Germline V gene data show CDR1 as SGHTS and CDR2 as YDEGEE. CDR3 length equals 15 residues. Deletions cut 0 bases from V and 3 bases from J, with 12 bases between. CDR3: CASSLAGSGDTEAFF. The CDR3 region has the DNA TGTGCCAGCAGCTTGGCCGGCTCGGGGGACACTGAAGCTTTCTTT.

CDR3 in amino acids: CASSETGREGKAFF. CDR3 sequence (DNA): TGTGCCAGCAGTGAAACTGGTCGGGAGGGGAAAGCTTTCTTT. V is TRBV6-1 and J is TRBJ1-1; D is perhaps TRBD1 (5 bases). CDR1 and CDR2 from the germline V gene are MNHNS and SASEGT. V lost 2 bases and J 9 bases, leaving 16 bases between the germline ends. This CDR3 has 14 residues.

V is TRBV6-1 and J is TRBJ2-5; D is possibly TRBD2 (6 bases). This CDR3 spans 13 amino acids. Trimming stripped 6 bases from V and 4 bases from J, with 12 bases between. Germline values: CDR1 MNHNS, CDR2 SASEGT. The CDR3 loop reads CASRINGGETQYF. DNA for the CDR3: TGTGCCAGCAGGATCAACGGGGGAGAGACCCAGTACTTC.

The V gene is TRBV5-4, the J gene TRBJ2-7, with D possibly TRBD2 on 5 matching bases. Germline V gene sequence: CDR1 SGHNT, CDR2 YYREEE (reference sequence). Trimming removed 0 bases at V and 7 bases at J, with 11 bases between. The CDR3 is 13 residues long. CDR3 region: CASSLAGGFEQYF. The CDR3 DNA follows: TGTGCCAGCAGCTTGGCTGGCGGGTTTGAGCAGTACTTC.

This chain links TRBV7-7 with TRBJ2-2; D may be TRBD1 (5 bases). The CDR3 totals 15 residues. Per the germline V gene, CDR1 is SSHAT and CDR2 is FNYEAQ (reference sequence). V lost 5 bases and J lost 5, with 15 bases in between. The CDR3 DNA reads as TGTGCCAGCAGCCCCTACCCCCAGGGAACCGGGGAGCTGTTTTTT. Translated: CASSPYPQGTGELFF. The full variable domain, in which reference TRBV7-7 and TRBJ2-2 provide the parts outside the CDR3, is GAGVSQSPRYKVTKRGQDVTLRCDPISSHATLYWYQQALGQGPEFLTYFNYEAQPDKSGLPSDRFSAERPEGSISTLTIQRTEQRDSAMYRCASSPYPQGTGELFFGEGSRLTVL.

The V gene is TRBV5-6, the J gene TRBJ2-5; the D gene is possibly TRBD1 (5 bases). Germline-derived CDR1 and CDR2 are SGHDT and YYEEEE. Trimming shortened V by 1 base and J by 4 bases, and 14 bases separated the two germline ends. The CDR3 is 15 amino acids. The CDR3 is CASSLRGPTVETQYF. CDR3 bases: TGTGCCAGCAGCTTGAGGGGTCCTACAGTAGAGACCCAGTACTTC.

This clone was observed a few times. The chain is built from TRBV4-2 and TRBJ1-4, with D perhaps matching TRBD1 (6 bases). Germline V CDR1 and CDR2: LGHNA, YNFKEQ. V lost 3 bases and J lost 4, with 15 bases in between. This CDR3 comprises 16 residues. CDR3 coding DNA: TGTGCCAGCAGCCAGGCAAGGGGGGGTGGTAATGAAAAACTGTTTTTT. This encodes CASSQARGGGNEKLFF.

The genes are TRBV29-1 and TRBJ1-2; maybe TRBD1 (5 bases). The germline V and J ends were trimmed by 4 bases and 6 bases, with 15 bases remaining between them. The CDR3 has 13 amino acids. Per germline, CDR1 SQVTM and CDR2 ANQGSEA. CDR3 sequence: CSVGREGRDGYTF. CDR3 DNA sequence: TGCAGCGTTGGGAGAGAGGGGAGGGATGGCTACACCTTC. Full variable domain (missing parts from reference TRBV29-1 and TRBJ1-2): SAVISQKPSRDICQRGTSLTIQCQVDSQVTMMFWYRQQPGQSLTLIATANQGSEATYESGFVIDKFPISRPNLTFSTLTVSNMSPEDSSIYLCSVGREGRDGYTFGSGTRLTVV.

This chain joins TRBV6-5 and TRBJ1-1, with D perhaps TRBD1 (5 bases). From germline, CDR1 is MNHEY and CDR2 SVGAGI. V dropped 8 bases and J dropped 4 bases, with 11 bases sitting between them. This CDR3 has 12 amino acids. CDR3 in DNA: TGTGCCAGCCAGGGAACCCTCACTGAAGCTTTCTTT. Residues: CASQGTLTEAFF.

The chain combines TRBV6-5 with TRBJ1-6; D is perhaps TRBD1 (5 bases). The CDR3 has 13 amino acids. Trimming removed 6 bases at V and 6 bases at J, with 9 bases between. Germline V gives CDR1 MNHEY, CDR2 SVGAGI. The CDR3 DNA follows: TGTGCCAGCAGGCTTGACAGTAATTCACCCCTCCACTTT. Translation gives CASRLDSNSPLHF.

The rearrangement links TRBV3-1 (or the pseudogene TRBV3-2) to TRBJ2-5; 8 positions agree with TRBD2. CDR1 is LGHDT and CDR2 is YNNKEL in the germline V gene (reference sequence). V gave up 5 bases and J gave up 5 bases; unmatched junction bases: 10. This CDR3 has 15 amino acids. CDR3 nucleotide sequence: TGTGCCAGCAGCTTCGCGGGGGGCCGGGTGGAGACCCAGTACTTC. Its translation is CASSFAGGRVETQYF.

This CDR3 reads CASSLGTGRNSPLHF. The CDR3 coding sequence is TGTGCCAGCAGCTTAGGGACAGGAAGGAATTCACCCCTCCACTTT. The chain carries TRBV7-9 and TRBJ1-6, with 7 bases aligning to TRBD1. The CDR3 has 15 residues. Unmatched junction bases numbered 4, after V lost 1 base and J lost 7 bases. Germline CDR1 SEHNR, CDR2 FQNEAQ (reference sequence).

The chain carries TRBV6-4 and TRBJ1-2; the match to TRBD1 covers 9 bases. The CDR3 has 17 amino acids. V was clipped by 6 bases and J by 8 bases; unmatched bases: 19. CDR1 MRHNA and CDR2 SNTAGT come from the germline V gene. CDR3: CASSEMVVGTGRKGYTF. In nucleotides, the CDR3 is TGTGCCAGCAGCGAAATGGTGGTCGGGACAGGGAGGAAGGGCTACACCTTC.

The gene calls are TRBV18 and TRBJ1-3, with 10 bases aligning to TRBD1. The trim removed 2 bases at V and 4 bases at J, leaving 2 bases unmatched. The CDR3 sequence is 15 residues long. Germline CDR1 KGHSH, CDR2 LQKENI. DNA of the CDR3: TGTGCCAGCTCACCAGAGACAGGGGGCGGAAACACCATATATTTT. Encoded protein: CASSPETGGGNTIYF.

The chain combines TRBV5-5 with TRBJ2-2, with a possible D match to TRBD1 (6 bases). The CDR3 spans 17 residues. V was cut by 3 bases and J by 0 bases, with 15 bases left in between. Germline V lookup: CDR1 SGHKS, CDR2 YYEKEE (reference sequence). The CDR3 loop reads CASSWGTGPANTGELFF. The CDR3 coding sequence is TGTGCCAGCAGCTGGGGAACAGGGCCGGCGAACACCGGGGAGCTGTTTTTT.

The CDR3: CASSLGTGGHEQYF. The CDR3 DNA sequence: TGTGCCAGCAGCTTGGGGACAGGGGGCCACGAGCAGTACTTC. The chain joins TRBV7-9 to TRBJ2-7; 12 nucleotides match TRBD1. Trimming cost V 3 bases and J 5 bases; bases outside gene matches: 2. The CDR3 totals 14 residues. From germline, CDR1 is SEHNR and CDR2 FQNEAQ (reference sequence).

In DNA, the CDR3 is TGTGCCAGCAGCTTAGCGCCTGTCACTAGCGGGACCTCCTACAATGAGCAGTTCTTC. The encoded protein is CASSLAPVTSGTSYNEQFF. The chain is built from TRBV7-9 and TRBJ2-1; 10 bases map to TRBD2. The V gene end was trimmed by 0 bases and the J gene end by 0 bases; junction bases not matched to a gene: 8. The CDR3 sequence is 19 residues long. The germline gives CDR1 SEHNR, CDR2 FQNEAQ (reference sequence).

The chain employs TRBV30 and TRBJ1-1; the D gene is possibly TRBD1 (6 bases). The V gene's germline CDR1 is GTSNPN and CDR2 SVGIG (reference sequence). Trimming pared 4 bases from V and 3 bases from J, leaving 9 bases between. The CDR3 sequence is 12 residues long. CDR3 amino acids: CAWNSGDTEAFF. CDR3 nucleotide sequence: TGTGCCTGGAATTCAGGGGACACTGAAGCTTTCTTT.